Each of the 15 T cell receptor beta chains below was sequenced from the same sample in a study of response to subunit inactivated influenza vaccine. TCRdb reanalysed the RT-PCR reads using MiXCR and keeps one entry per CDR3 protein. The data hold about 540,000 distinct CDR3 sequences, with approximately 24% observed a single time. These data also formed part of another study, on T cells expressing NK-cell markers. That study reports: 5'RACE template switching built TCR beta cDNA with unique molecular identifiers.

This sample comprised CD4+ T cells sorted from PBMCs, obtained roughly 13 days after vaccination. Receptor source: a man in his forties or fifties who received an inactivated influenza vaccine.

The J gene is TRBJ1-5, the V gene TRBV18; 10 nucleotides agree with TRBD1. Germline loops: CDR1 KGHSH, CDR2 LQKENI. V was pared by 6 bases and J by 3 bases, with 8 bases of the junction left unmatched. CDR3 length equals 16 residues. The CDR3 nucleotides read TGTGCCAGCTCCCACGGGACAGGGGCCTTCAATCAGCCCCAGCATTTT. Its protein is CASSHGTGAFNQPQHF.

This clonotype was observed a handful of times. The rearrangement links TRBV7-9 to TRBJ2-2; D is uncertain. This CDR3 contains 15 residues. CDR1 is SEHNR and CDR2 is FQNEAQ in the germline V gene (reference sequence). Trimming removed 5 bases at V and 5 bases at J, with 15 bases between. The CDR3 sequence is CASSRRRVGTGELFF. The CDR3 DNA follows: TGTGCCAGCAGCCGTCGCCGTGTAGGGACCGGGGAGCTGTTTTTT.

Remarks on this clonotype: One end of the junction is discordant with germline, which a read error may explain. V gene TRBV7-9 combines with J gene TRBJ2-1; TRBD2 aligns across 7 bases. The CDR3 is 17 amino acids. Germline V gene sequence: CDR1 SEHNR, CDR2 FQNEAQ (reference sequence). CDR3 nucleotide sequence: TGTGCCAGCAGCTTAAGGGAGGGGACTCTATCCTACAAGGAGCAGTTCTTC. Translation: CASSLREGTLSYKEQFF. The full variable domain, its missing parts supplied by reference TRBV7-9 and TRBJ2-1, is DTGVSQNPRHKITKRGQNVTFRCDPISEHNRLYWYRQTLGQGPEFLTYFQNEAQLEKSRLLSDRFSAERPKGSFSTLEIQRTEQGDSAMYLCASSLREGTLSYKEQFFGPGTRLTVL.

The chain combines TRBV20-1 with TRBJ2-2; 12 bases are a match to TRBD1. The CDR3 contains 16 residues. V dropped 1 base and J dropped 6; count of bases not matched to a gene: 6. Germline loops: CDR1 DFQATT, CDR2 SNEGSKA (reference sequence). CDR3 region: CSARGGTGGFAGELFF. CDR3 sequence (DNA): TGCAGTGCTAGAGGAGGGACAGGGGGCTTCGCCGGGGAGCTGTTTTTT.

This clonotype came up a few times. The rearrangement joins TRBV4-2 to TRBJ2-1; D gene unclear. The CDR3 consists of 16 residues. Per germline, CDR1 LGHNA and CDR2 YNFKEQ. Trimming left V 3 bases short and J 5 bases short, with 17 bases between. CDR3 region: CASSHQLPSPNNEQFF. CDR3 nucleotides: TGTGCCAGCAGCCATCAACTCCCGTCCCCGAACAATGAGCAGTTCTTC.

J is TRBJ2-1 and V is TRBV4-2, with 10 positions matching TRBD2. This CDR3 region has 17 residues. V trimming: 0 bases; J trimming: 7 bases; junction bases outside the gene matches: 9. Germline assignment: CDR1 LGHNA and CDR2 YNFKEQ. The DNA of the CDR3 is TGTGCCAGCAGCCAAGATGTCCAGCGGGGGGGCCTAAATGAGCAGTTCTTC. It is translated as CASSQDVQRGGLNEQFF.

In its sample, this clonotype was seen a few times. This chain connects TRBV6-4 to TRBJ2-5; D remains unclear. The germline V and J ends were trimmed by 4 bases and 4 bases, with 10 bases remaining between them. This CDR3 has 13 amino acids. The germline V gene has CDR1 MRHNA and CDR2 SNTAGT. The CDR3 sequence: CASSGRFTETQYF. The CDR3 DNA is TGTGCCAGCAGTGGACGGTTTACAGAGACCCAGTACTTC.

This chain joins TRBV6-2 or TRBV6-3 and TRBJ1-4; TRBD1 aligns across 9 bases. The CDR3 extends over 15 amino acids. V shed 6 bases, J shed 7 bases, and the junction held 9 bases outside the gene matches. The V gene's germline CDR1 is MNHEY and CDR2 SVGEGT. The CDR3 DNA follows: TGTGCCAGCAGAGAGACCGGACAGGGGTCTGAAAAACTGTTTTTT. Its translation: CASRETGQGSEKLFF.

The V gene is TRBV7-9, the J gene TRBJ2-7; 8 nucleotides match TRBD2. Trimming at V came to 3 bases and at J to 3 bases, leaving 7 bases not matched to a gene. Germline CDR1 is SEHNR and CDR2 is FQNEAQ (reference sequence). CDR3 length: 15 residues. CDR3 residues: CASSFLSGKGYEQYF. Written as DNA, the CDR3 is TGTGCCAGCAGCTTCCTTAGCGGGAAAGGCTACGAGCAGTACTTC.

The chain recombines TRBV7-2 with TRBJ1-3; 8 nucleotides match TRBD1. Germline V gives CDR1 SGHTA, CDR2 FQGNSA. This CDR3 spans 15 amino acids. J gave up 2 bases and V 1 base, and 1 base lay outside the gene matches. CDR3 in DNA: TGTGCCAGCAGCTTAGACAGGGGGGCTGGAAACACCATATATTTT. Translated, it gives CASSLDRGAGNTIYF. Combining the CDR3 with reference TRBV7-2 and TRBJ1-3 gives the whole variable domain GAGVSQSPSNKVTEKGKDVELRCDPISGHTALYWYRQSLGQGLEFLIYFQGNSAPDKSGLPSDRFSAERTGGSVSTLTIQRTQQEDSAVYLCASSLDRGAGNTIYFGEGSWLTVV.

The chain couples TRBV29-1 to TRBJ2-7, with 11 nucleotides matching TRBD2. Germline CDR1 is SQVTM and CDR2 is ANQGSEA. Trimming took 6 bases from V and 0 from J; bases not matched to a gene: 7. There are 15 residues in the CDR3. DNA for the CDR3: TGCAGCGTCACTACCGGGACTAGCGGCTCCTACGAGCAGTACTTC. This encodes CSVTTGTSGSYEQYF.

V gene TRBV4-3 combines with J gene TRBJ2-6, with TRBD1 identical over 12 bases. J gave up 0 bases and V 3 bases, and 3 bases lay outside the gene matches. The CDR3 has 18 residues. CDR1 LGHNA and CDR2 YSLEER come from the germline V gene. CDR3 in DNA: TGCGCCAGCAGCCAGGGACAGGGGGCTTACTCTGGGGCCAACGTCCTGACTTTC. It encodes CASSQGQGAYSGANVLTF.

The sample holds one count of this clonotype. V usage is TRBV20-1 and J usage is TRBJ2-3; D ambiguous. Per the germline V gene, CDR1 is DFQATT and CDR2 is SNEGSKA (reference sequence). V was cut by 5 bases and J by 0 bases, with 9 bases left in between. The CDR3 totals 13 residues. DNA for the CDR3: TGCAGTGCTCCACTCCGTAGCACAGATACGCAGTATTTT. Its translation: CSAPLRSTDTQYF.

This clonotype was observed many times. The chain carries TRBV5-5 and TRBJ1-1; 9 bases line up with TRBD1. CDR1 is SGHKS and CDR2 is YYEKEE in the germline V gene (reference sequence). CDR3 length equals 17 residues. Trimming removed 4 bases from V and 1 base from J; junction bases left unmatched: 11. In DNA form, the CDR3 reads TGTGCCAGCAGCGGTGGACAGGGGAGAGCGGGGAACACTGAAGCTTTCTTT. This sequence encodes CASSGGQGRAGNTEAFF.

The chain uses TRBV27 and TRBJ1-5; tentatively, D is TRBD1 (5 bases). The length of the CDR3 is 15 residues. Germline CDR1 is MNHEY and CDR2 is SMNVEV (reference sequence). Trimming removed 2 bases at V and 5 bases at J, with 13 bases between. Here the CDR3 reads CASSLVGGTDQPQHF. In nucleotides, the CDR3 is TGTGCCAGCAGTTTAGTGGGAGGGACGGATCAGCCCCAGCATTTT.